The rows below give T cell receptor beta chains drawn from one sample of a study of response to subunit inactivated influenza vaccine. TCRdb re-derived calls from the RT-PCR reads in MiXCR, one entry per CDR3 protein. This sample has more than 600,000 distinct CDR3 sequences; about 18% occur once, and the top ten carry about a tenth. The sample was PBMCs from blood, taken roughly 5 days after vaccination. These receptor sequences come from a man between 50 and 59 years old who received an inactivated influenza vaccine. Both conserved end residues are part of each CDR3. D genes are given only for firm matches. Size values are once, few and many counts, or a class for expanded clones, and some rows have none.

V gene	clone size	J gene	D gene	CDR3 protein	CDR3 DNA
TRBV6-2/TRBV6-3	few	TRBJ2-5	.	CASSLHLNRQIQETQYF	TGTGCCAGCAGCTTACACCTTAACCGACAGATCCAAGAGACCCAGTACTTC
TRBV15	.	TRBJ2-1	.	CATSSNPPYNEQFF	TGTGCCACCTCAAGCAACCCTCCTTACAATGAGCAGTTCTTC
TRBV20-1	few	TRBJ2-1	TRBD2	CSARDFLAVNNEQFF	TGCAGTGCTAGAGATTTTCTAGCGGTTAACAATGAGCAGTTCTTC
TRBV29-1	.	TRBJ1-1	.	CSVPRGGTNTEAFF	TGCAGCGTCCCACGTGGGGGGACGAACACTGAAGCTTTCTTT
TRBV5-1	.	TRBJ2-2	TRBD2	CASSLGPGSSGGHNTGELFF	TGCGCCAGCAGCCTTGGGCCCGGGTCTAGCGGGGGCCACAACACCGGGGAGCTGTTTTTT
TRBV12-3/TRBV12-4	.	TRBJ2-6	TRBD1	CASSSRDRDRSGANVLTF	TGTGCCAGCAGTTCCCGGGACAGGGATCGCTCTGGGGCCAACGTCCTGACTTTC
TRBV24-1	many	TRBJ2-1	.	CATSDPGRNEQFF	TGTGCCACCAGTGATCCCGGTCGCAATGAGCAGTTCTTC
TRBV24-1	.	TRBJ1-5	.	CATSDVSGSQPQHF	TGTGCCACCAGTGATGTCAGCGGAAGCCAGCCCCAGCATTTT
TRBV7-8	.	TRBJ2-2	TRBD2	CASSLRRLAGGRSTGELFF	TGTGCCAGCAGCTTAAGGAGACTAGCGGGAGGGCGGAGCACCGGGGAGCTGTTTTTT
TRBV6-1	.	TRBJ2-6	.	CASRRDGANVLTF	TGTGCCAGCAGGAGGGATGGGGCCAACGTCCTGACTTTC
TRBV7-2	many	TRBJ2-1	.	CASSLNRDEQFF	TGTGCCAGCAGCTTAAATCGTGATGAGCAGTTCTTC
TRBV6-1	few	TRBJ2-3	TRBD2	CASSPRLWTSGGRDTQYF	TGTGCCAGCAGCCCCCGACTATGGACTAGCGGGGGAAGAGATACGCAGTATTTT
TRBV12-3/TRBV12-4	.	TRBJ2-5	TRBD2	CASMVSGALLGTQYF	TGTGCCAGCATGGTTAGCGGGGCCCTTTTAGGGACCCAGTACTTC
TRBV29-1	.	TRBJ2-7	TRBD2	CSVEDKAGTSRYF	TGCAGCGTTGAAGACAAAGCCGGGACTAGCCGGTACTTC
TRBV5-1	many	TRBJ2-1	.	CASSSAYNNEQFF	TGCGCCAGCAGCTCAGCTTACAACAATGAGCAGTTCTTC
TRBV18	.	TRBJ2-7	.	CASSPESEQYF	TGTGCCAGCTCACCAGAAAGCGAGCAGTACTTC
TRBV20-1	few	TRBJ2-1	TRBD2	CSATNIAGPSVGEQFF	TGCAGTGCTACAAATATAGCGGGGCCTAGCGTCGGTGAGCAGTTCTTC
TRBV4-1	once	TRBJ2-1	.	CASSHGLIQNEQFF	TGCGCCAGCAGCCACGGCTTGATTCAGAATGAGCAGTTCTTC
TRBV6-1	few	TRBJ1-2	.	CASSSDRRAYGYTF	TGTGCCAGCAGCTCGGATAGGAGGGCCTATGGCTACACCTTC
TRBV7-8	many	TRBJ2-1	TRBD1	CASSLVGDSLSYNEQFF	TGTGCCAGCAGCTTAGTAGGGGACAGCCTCTCCTACAATGAGCAGTTCTTC
TRBV6-2/TRBV6-3	.	TRBJ2-3	TRBD2	CASSFRGRATDTQYF	TGTGCCAGCAGTTTCCGCGGGAGGGCCACAGATACGCAGTATTTT
TRBV7-2	few	TRBJ2-7	.	CASSRTRDTYEQYF	TGTGCCAGCAGCAGAACCAGGGATACCTACGAGCAGTACTTC
TRBV7-2	few	TRBJ2-1	.	CASSSVDRNEQFF	TGTGCCAGCAGCTCCGTGGACAGAAATGAGCAGTTCTTC
TRBV25-1	.	TRBJ2-1	TRBD1	CATRTGMGNNEQFF	TGTGCCACCCGGACAGGGATGGGAAACAATGAGCAGTTCTTC
TRBV29-1	many	TRBJ2-5	.	CSVEYATRGETQYF	TGCAGCGTTGAATACGCCACCCGAGGGGAGACCCAGTACTTC
TRBV28	.	TRBJ1-2	TRBD1	CASSGPRGGTGYGYTF	TGTGCCAGCAGCGGCCCGCGGGGTGGGACAGGCTATGGCTACACCTTC
TRBV5-1	.	TRBJ2-1	.	CASSDRRISRYNEQFF	TGCGCCAGCAGCGACCGCAGGATTTCACGGTACAATGAGCAGTTCTTC
TRBV12-3/TRBV12-4	few	TRBJ1-1	.	CASRRDVNTEAFF	TGTGCCAGCAGACGGGACGTGAACACTGAAGCTTTCTTT
TRBV7-8	.	TRBJ2-7	.	CASSLGAVNYEQYF	TGTGCCAGCAGCTTGGGAGCGGTAAACTACGAGCAGTACTTC
TRBV10-1	.	TRBJ2-7	.	CASSGSGAHEQYF	TGCGCCAGCAGTGGCTCGGGGGCCCACGAGCAGTACTTC
TRBV29-1	few	TRBJ1-2	TRBD1	CSVAQGEIGGYTF	TGCAGCGTTGCTCAGGGGGAAATTGGTGGCTACACCTTC
TRBV7-2	many	TRBJ2-6	.	CASSFAGSLSGANVLTF	TGTGCCAGCAGCTTTGCCGGGTCTCTCTCTGGGGCCAACGTCCTGACTTTC
TRBV5-8	.	TRBJ2-1	.	CASSSSGYYNEQFF	TGTGCCAGCAGCTCCTCCGGATACTACAATGAGCAGTTCTTC
TRBV7-2	few	TRBJ2-3	.	CASSPRQITDTQYF	TGTGCCAGCAGCCCGAGACAGATTACAGATACGCAGTATTTT
TRBV12-3/TRBV12-4	many	TRBJ2-7	.	CASSSGVLRSYEQYF	TGTGCCAGCAGTTCAGGGGTTTTAAGAAGCTACGAGCAGTACTTC
TRBV20-1	few	TRBJ2-1	TRBD2	CSATGTSGRRGDEQFF	TGCAGTGCTACTGGGACTAGCGGGAGGAGAGGGGATGAGCAGTTCTTC
TRBV7-9	few	TRBJ2-7	.	CASSHRTYEQYF	TGTGCCAGCAGCCACAGAACCTACGAGCAGTACTTC
TRBV7-9	few	TRBJ2-7	.	CASSRGGGEQYF	TGTGCCAGCAGCCGTGGGGGCGGCGAGCAGTACTTC
TRBV10-1	few	TRBJ2-7	.	CASGGTVSSYEQYF	TGCGCCAGCGGCGGGACAGTAAGCTCCTACGAGCAGTACTTC
TRBV20-1	few	TRBJ1-5	.	CSARDWRGRESNQPQHF	TGCAGTGCTAGAGATTGGCGGGGAAGGGAAAGCAATCAGCCCCAGCATTTT
TRBV28	few	TRBJ2-5	.	CASSLLGWNQYF	TGTGCCAGCAGTTTATTAGGCTGGAATCAGTACTTC
TRBV11-2	.	TRBJ2-1	.	CASSTSRDRNEQFF	TGTGCCAGCAGCACCTCCCGGGACCGAAATGAGCAGTTCTTC
TRBV25-1	.	TRBJ2-7	TRBD2	CASSEYSSGNSYEQYF	TGTGCCAGCAGTGAATATAGTAGCGGGAACTCCTACGAGCAGTACTTC
TRBV29-1	few	TRBJ2-5	TRBD2	CSVAKLAGGPQETQYF	TGCAGCGTTGCCAAGCTAGCGGGAGGGCCCCAAGAGACCCAGTACTTC
TRBV20-1	few	TRBJ2-7	TRBD1	CSASDRGPSYEQYF	TGCAGTGCTAGCGACAGGGGGCCTTCCTACGAGCAGTACTTC
TRBV20-1	many	TRBJ2-5	TRBD2	CSAPEPGLAGPRRETQYF	TGCAGTGCACCTGAACCGGGACTAGCGGGCCCTCGAAGGGAGACCCAGTACTTC